This T cell receptor beta chain originates from a study of blood T cell repertoires in COVID-19. This CDR3 spans 13 amino acids. Trimming cost V 3 bases and J 2 bases, with 6 bases left between them. As handled by the study authors: How many nucleated cells were present was estimated from reference gene primer amplification. The assay was immunoSEQ multiplex PCR, and TCRdb's table has in-frame clones only and misses some. That table is the source of V, J and clone size, and D and trimming were worked out from the DNA. The sample has around 300,000 clones; 85% to 90% are singletons. Those who participated ranged in age from roughly 18 to 90 years and resided in approximately 26 US areas.

The chain is built from TRBV12-3 or TRBV12-4 and TRBJ2-3, with D tentatively TRBD1 (6 bases). The sequenced sample was PBMCs or T cells enriched from blood (not recorded which). This receptor was obtained from a woman younger than 30 with acute COVID-19. The CDR3 DNA reads as TGTGCCAGCAGTTTGGGGGCCACAGATACGCAGTATTTT. Protein product: CASSLGATDTQYF.